This T cell receptor beta chain appears in the sequencing data of a study of shared T cell receptors in the human thymus. Assay used: immunoSEQ multiplex PCR; TCRdb lists only in-frame clones, some missing. The data show 700,000 or so clones, 80% to 90% seen once. The same sample was also studied in work on human thymus T cells. As reported in that work: Resections from corrective heart surgery supplied the thymus tissue.

The TCR sequence derives from a girl younger than two with a congenital heart defect. The specimen sequenced was thymocytes.

In DNA, the CDR3 is TGTGCCACCAGCAGAAAAGACAGGGAGAACACTGAAGCTTTCTTT. It encodes CATSRKDRENTEAFF. This chain connects TRBV15 to TRBJ1-1; 7 bases align to TRBD1. The CDR3 has 15 amino acids. CDR1 and CDR2 from the germline V gene are LNHNV and YYDKDF (reference sequence). V dropped 2 bases and J dropped 1; count of bases not matched to a gene: 4.